Following are 4 T cell receptor beta chains from one sample sequenced in a study of T-cell memory formation after mild COVID-19. TCRdb re-called the 5' RACE reads through MiXCR, storing one row per CDR3 protein. The sample contains about 560,000 distinct CDR3 sequences, approximately 15% of which appear only once. Sequenced material: PBMCs or a T cell subset sorted from them (not recorded which). The receptors here all came from an adult woman who had mild COVID-19 (a few samples of this study predate the infection). Cell type and time point are not known.

This rearrangement joins TRBV12-3 or TRBV12-4 to TRBJ2-2; 8 bases are shared with TRBD1. This CDR3 contains 13 residues. V trimming: 5 bases; J trimming: 10 bases; junction bases outside the gene matches: 6. CDR3 protein: CASSAQGASELFF. In DNA form, the CDR3 reads TGTGCCAGCAGTGCCCAGGGGGCGTCGGAGCTGTTTTTT.

The chain is built from TRBV7-8 and TRBJ1-1; 9 nucleotides match TRBD1. The CDR3 length is 16 residues. Germline CDR1 is SGHVS and CDR2 is FQNEAQ. The J segment lost 4 bases and the V segment lost 5 bases, leaving 11 bases of the junction unmatched. The CDR3 region is CASSHRDRVRGTEAFF. CDR3 sequence (DNA): TGTGCCAGCAGCCACCGGGACAGGGTAAGGGGCACTGAAGCTTTCTTT.

At least ten counts were recorded for this clonotype. V gene TRBV7-2 combines with J gene TRBJ1-2; 7 bases are shared with TRBD1. V was pared by 3 bases and J by 4 bases, with 2 bases of the junction left unmatched. Germline-derived CDR1 and CDR2 are SGHTA and FQGNSA. The CDR3 extends over 13 amino acids. CDR3 nucleotide sequence: TGTGCCAGCAGCTTCCGGGACAGCTATGGCTACACCTTC. This codes for CASSFRDSYGYTF.

The chain has TRBV19 and TRBJ2-7, with D unresolved. V was pared by 4 bases and J by 2 bases, with 12 bases between. The CDR3 has 14 amino acids. Germline CDR1 and CDR2: LNHDA and SQIVND (reference sequence). Here the CDR3 reads CASSREPLTYEQYF. DNA for the CDR3: TGTGCCAGTAGTAGAGAGCCCCTCACCTACGAGCAGTACTTC.